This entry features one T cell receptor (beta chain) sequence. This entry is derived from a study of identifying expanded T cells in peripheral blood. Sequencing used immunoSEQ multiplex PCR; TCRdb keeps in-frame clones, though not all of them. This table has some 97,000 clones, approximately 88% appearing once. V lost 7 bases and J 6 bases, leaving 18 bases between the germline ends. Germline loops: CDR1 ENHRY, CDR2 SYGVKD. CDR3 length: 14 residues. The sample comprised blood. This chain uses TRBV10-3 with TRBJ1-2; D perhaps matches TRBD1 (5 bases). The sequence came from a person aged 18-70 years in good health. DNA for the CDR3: TGTGCCATCACCAAGCCAGGGTATGTCGATGGCTACACCTTC. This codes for CAITKPGYVDGYTF.